The rows below give T cell receptor beta chains drawn from one sample of a study of early T cells in non-severe SARS-CoV-2 infection. TCRdb processed the 5' RACE reads anew with MiXCR; each CDR3 protein has one entry. Of over 50,000 distinct CDR3 sequences listed, 7% to 10% are singletons. The sample was whole blood. The receptors originated from an adult who was a healthcare worker with PCR-confirmed SARS-CoV-2 infection or an uninfected control (not recorded which). The CDR3 runs from the conserved cysteine through the conserved F or W. The D gene is left open where the match is weak. The size of a clone is reported for some rows only, either as once, few or many, or as a class for expanded clones.

clone_size | j_call | d_call | v_call | cdr3_aa | cdr3_nt
many | TRBJ2-7 | . | TRBV6-6 | CASSILGRQYAYEQYF | TGTGCCAGCAGTATACTAGGGAGGCAGTATGCCTACGAGCAGTACTTC
. | TRBJ2-3 | . | TRBV28 | CASSPRTRGVQYF | TGTGCCAGCAGTCCCCGGACCCGAGGCGTGCAGTATTTT
. | TRBJ2-3 | . | TRBV6-1 | CASKEGAGTDTQYF | TGTGCCAGCAAGGAGGGGGCAGGAACGGATACGCAGTATTTT
many | TRBJ2-7 | TRBD2 | TRBV19 | CASSSSSGSAYEQYF | TGTGCCAGTAGTTCCTCGAGCGGGAGCGCCTACGAGCAGTACTTC
. | TRBJ2-7 | TRBD1 | TRBV10-1 | CASSDGTGGYDEQYF | TGCGCCAGCAGTGACGGGACAGGGGGCTACGACGAGCAGTACTTC
few | TRBJ2-2 | . | TRBV12-3/TRBV12-4 | CASKTFGTLNTGELFF | TGTGCCAGCAAAACCTTCGGGACACTGAACACCGGGGAGCTGTTTTTT
few | TRBJ2-7 | . | TRBV7-2 | CASSFGLFSYEQYF | TGTGCCAGCAGCTTTGGCCTTTTCTCCTACGAGCAGTACTTC
. | TRBJ2-3 | . | TRBV14 | CASSYGGGDTDTQYF | TGTGCCAGCAGCTACGGCGGCGGCGACACAGATACGCAGTATTTT
few | TRBJ2-7 | TRBD2 | TRBV20-1 | CSARVGTTVGEQYF | TGCAGTGCTAGAGTAGGGACTACCGTGGGCGAGCAGTACTTC
few | TRBJ2-3 | . | TRBV5-4 | CASSLEDGGGQYF | TGTGCCAGCAGCTTGGAAGATGGCGGTGGGCAGTATTTT
. | TRBJ2-7 | . | TRBV20-1 | CSVVRSGGTGEQYF | TGCAGTGTAGTTAGGTCGGGCGGGACGGGCGAGCAGTACTTC
few | TRBJ2-1 | . | TRBV7-8 | CASSLGRDFLAYNEQFF | TGTGCCAGCAGCTTAGGGAGGGACTTTCTCGCTTACAATGAGCAGTTCTTC
few | TRBJ2-1 | . | TRBV6-6 | CASSYSNRARSSYNEQFF | TGTGCCAGCAGTTACTCGAACAGGGCCCGGAGCTCCTACAATGAGCAGTTCTTC
. | TRBJ1-6 | . | TRBV3-1 | CASREGRGYNSPLHF | TGTGCCAGCAGGGAGGGCCGAGGCTATAATTCACCCCTCCACTTT
many | TRBJ2-2 | . | TRBV5-1 | CASSLAGDGGELFF | TGCGCCAGCAGCTTGGCCGGGGATGGCGGGGAGCTGTTTTTT
few | TRBJ2-1 | . | TRBV7-2 | CASSPLGGNEQFF | TGTGCCAGCAGCCCCCTGGGTGGCAATGAGCAGTTCTTC
. | TRBJ2-1 | . | TRBV7-8 | CASLEYGYNEQFF | TGTGCCAGCCTCGAATATGGGTACAATGAGCAGTTCTTC
few | TRBJ2-7 | . | TRBV11-2 | CASSPGTAVSYEQYF | TGTGCCAGCAGCCCCGGGACGGCGGTCTCCTACGAGCAGTACTTC
many | TRBJ2-5 | . | TRBV29-1 | CSVVRTRVAETQYF | TGCAGCGTTGTCAGGACAAGGGTTGCAGAGACCCAGTACTTC
few | TRBJ2-3 | TRBD2 | TRBV20-1 | CSALWDWTSGETTDTQYF | TGCAGTGCTCTTTGGGATTGGACTAGCGGGGAGACCACAGATACGCAGTATTTT
. | TRBJ1-2 | . | TRBV12-3/TRBV12-4 | CASSLRVDYGYTF | TGTGCCAGCAGTCTCAGGGTTGATTATGGCTACACCTTC
many | TRBJ1-2 | TRBD1 | TRBV6-5 | CASSYIRTGGSYGYTF | TGTGCCAGCAGTTACATAAGGACAGGGGGTTCCTATGGCTACACCTTC
few | TRBJ2-3 | TRBD2 | TRBV9 | CASGLAGGLTQYF | TGTGCCAGCGGACTAGCGGGAGGTTTGACGCAGTATTTT
. | TRBJ2-1 | TRBD2 | TRBV5-4 | CASSSRLALDNEQFF | TGTGCCAGCAGCTCACGACTAGCGTTAGACAATGAGCAGTTCTTC
many | TRBJ1-5 | TRBD1 | TRBV20-1 | CSTGQSNQPQHF | TGCAGTACGGGACAGAGCAATCAGCCCCAGCATTTT
few | TRBJ2-1 | . | TRBV7-6 | CASSLGGGGYNEQFF | TGTGCCAGCAGCTTAGGTGGCGGAGGCTACAATGAGCAGTTCTTC
many | TRBJ1-3 | . | TRBV12-3/TRBV12-4 | CASRDDRHSGNTIYF | TGTGCCAGCAGGGATGACAGGCATTCTGGAAACACCATATATTTT
. | TRBJ2-1 | . | TRBV5-1 | CASSLGRNQEFF | TGCGCCAGCAGCTTGGGTCGAAATCAAGAGTTCTTC